The 30 T cell receptor beta chains given below trace back to one sample, sequenced in a study of cytomegalovirus exposure and HLA in healthy donors. Sequencing was performed with immunoSEQ multiplex PCR; in TCRdb, only in-frame clones are kept and a portion is missing. The sample has approximately 64,000 clones; roughly 90% are singletons. Sequencing was done on a sample of PBMCs. The receptors originated from a woman younger than 35 in good health and CMV-seronegative.

This clone was observed a single time. This chain connects TRBV5-1 to TRBJ1-2; possible D gene TRBD1, 6 bases. Germline assignment: CDR1 SGHRS and CDR2 YFSETQ. This CDR3 region has 13 residues. V shed 0 bases and J shed 9 bases, with 12 bases lying between them. CDR3 in DNA: TGCGCCAGCAGCTTGGTGGCAGGGGATAGCTACACCTTC. It codes for CASSLVAGDSYTF.

The chain carries TRBV15 and TRBJ2-3; D might be TRBD2 (5 bases). Germline V gene sequence: CDR1 LNHNV, CDR2 YYDKDF (reference sequence). The CDR3 extends over 15 amino acids. The V gene lost 3 bases and the J gene lost 8 bases, with 18 bases spanning the gap. The CDR3 sequence is CATSSTGSRRGTQYF. In nucleotides, the CDR3 is TGTGCCACCAGCAGTACGGGGTCTAGGCGAGGTACGCAGTATTTT.

The sample holds one count of this clone. The chain employs TRBV15 and TRBJ2-5, with 8 positions matching TRBD1. The assigned J gene may be wrong: the sequence end matches TRBJ2-7 better. CDR1 and CDR2 (germline): LNHNV, YYDKDF (reference sequence). The CDR3 has 14 residues. The CDR3 loop is CATSRDSQGDEQYF. CDR3 in DNA: TGTGCCACCAGCAGAGATTCACAGGGGGACGAGCAGTACTTC.

The V and J genes are TRBV5-4 and TRBJ2-7; D is undetermined. The V gene's germline CDR1 is SGHNT and CDR2 YYREEE (reference sequence). Trimming took 0 bases from V and 2 from J, leaving 9 bases between them. The CDR3 covers 14 residues. CDR3 in DNA: TGTGCCAGCAGCTTGGACGGCGGAACCTACGAGCAGTACTTC. This gives the protein CASSLDGGTYEQYF. Variable domain in full (rest from reference TRBV5-4 and TRBJ2-7): ETGVTQSPTHLIKTRGQQVTLRCSSQSGHNTVSWYQQALGQGPQFIFQYYREEENGRGNFPPRFSGLQFPNYSSELNVNALELDDSALYLCASSLDGGTYEQYFGPGTRLTVT.

This rearrangement joins TRBV5-6 to TRBJ2-3; maybe TRBD2 (6 bases). The V gene lost 2 bases and the J gene lost 0 bases, with 13 bases spanning the gap. The CDR3 runs to 16 residues. Germline loops: CDR1 SGHDT, CDR2 YYEEEE. In DNA form, the CDR3 reads TGTGCCAGCAGCTTCCGTTTCGGGGGAAGCACAGATACGCAGTATTTT. Translating it yields CASSFRFGGSTDTQYF.

This chain joins TRBV19 and TRBJ2-5, with 8 bases aligning to TRBD1. This CDR3 region has 16 residues. The germline CDR1 and CDR2 sequences are LNHDA and SQIVND (reference sequence). Trimming at V came to 1 base and at J to 4 bases, leaving 8 bases not matched to a gene. CDR3 residues: CASSIAAPGGRETQYF. In DNA, the CDR3 is TGTGCCAGTAGTATAGCCGCCCCAGGGGGCAGAGAGACCCAGTACTTC.

The rearrangement links TRBV4-2 to TRBJ2-7, with 12 bases lining up with TRBD2. After removal of 3 bases from V and 4 bases from J, the junction contained 7 bases not matched to a gene. Germline values: CDR1 LGHNA, CDR2 YNFKEQ. The CDR3 runs to 16 residues. Written as DNA, the CDR3 is TGTGCCAGCAGCCAGTCGACTAGCGGGGGCGGTTACGAGCAGTACTTC. It specifies CASSQSTSGGGYEQYF.

The chain has TRBV30 and TRBJ2-7; no firm D call. There are 13 residues in the CDR3. Germline lookup yields CDR1 GTSNPN and CDR2 SVGIG (reference sequence). The V end was cut by 1 base, the J end by 2 bases, with 9 bases between. In DNA, the CDR3 is TGTGCCTGGAGTGGTGGCGGAACCTACGAGCAGTACTTC. Encoded protein: CAWSGGGTYEQYF.

The chain joins TRBV4-3 to TRBJ2-5, with D possibly matching TRBD2 (5 bases). Germline CDR1 and CDR2: LGHNA and YSLEER. V was pared by 3 bases and J by 1 base, with 15 bases between. There are 16 residues in the CDR3. CDR3 loop: CASSQLHRGLQETQYF. The DNA of the CDR3 is TGCGCCAGCAGCCAGTTACATCGGGGTCTCCAAGAGACCCAGTACTTC.

V and J are TRBV27 and TRBJ2-5; 9 nucleotides align to TRBD1. The CDR3 extends over 15 amino acids. J gave up 7 bases and V 8 bases, and 14 bases lay outside the gene matches. The germline V gene encodes CDR1 MNHEY and CDR2 SMNVEV (reference sequence). The CDR3 here is CASGGDRVGRGTQYF. For the CDR3, the DNA is TGTGCCAGCGGGGGGGACAGGGTAGGGAGAGGGACCCAGTACTTC.

J is TRBJ2-1 and V is TRBV7-9; 11 bases align to TRBD1. The CDR3 has 17 residues. Germline V gene lookup returns CDR1 SEHNR and CDR2 FQNEAQ (reference sequence). V shed 6 bases and J 7 bases; nucleotides not matched to a gene: 14. The DNA of the CDR3 is TGTGCCAGCAGGATAGTCGGGACAGGGGGGGCTAGGAATGAGCAGTTCTTC. This codes for CASRIVGTGGARNEQFF. Looking up the rest from reference TRBV7-9 and TRBJ2-1 gives the full variable domain: DTGVSQNPRHKITKRGQNVTFRCDPISEHNRLYWYRQTLGQGPEFLTYFQNEAQLEKSRLLSDRFSAERPKGSFSTLEIQRTEQGDSAMYLCASRIVGTGGARNEQFFGPGTRLTVL.

The genes are TRBV9 and TRBJ1-1, with unresolved D. The CDR3 runs 13 residues. Germline V gene lookup returns CDR1 SGDLS and CDR2 YYNGEE. Trimming left V 4 bases short and J 3 bases short, with 10 bases between. The CDR3 sequence is CASSFGSYTEAFF. The CDR3 coding sequence is TGTGCCAGCAGCTTCGGGTCGTACACTGAAGCTTTCTTT.

V usage is TRBV5-1 and J usage is TRBJ1-6; TRBD1 matches 8 bases. CDR1 is SGHRS and CDR2 is YFSETQ in the germline V gene. This CDR3 region has 18 residues. V trimming: 3 bases; J trimming: 0 bases; junction bases outside the gene matches: 8. CDR3 sequence reads: CASSSKTGESSYNSPLHF. The CDR3 DNA is TGCGCCAGCAGCTCCAAGACAGGGGAAAGCTCCTATAATTCACCCCTCCACTTT.

The chain combines TRBV5-6 with TRBJ2-3, with a possible D match to TRBD2 (7 bases). With 5 bases removed from V and 6 bases from J, the gap between germline ends came to 19 bases. Germline-derived CDR1 and CDR2 are SGHDT and YYEEEE. The CDR3 has 15 amino acids. This CDR3 is CASSLTGGPTDTQYF. In DNA, the CDR3 is TGTGCCAGCAGTCTAACGGGGGGCCCGACGGATACGCAGTATTTT.

The genes are TRBV30 and TRBJ1-1, with TRBD1 as a possible D gene (5 bases). Germline V CDR1 and CDR2: GTSNPN, SVGIG (reference sequence). Deletions cut 0 bases from V and 3 bases from J, with 8 bases between. The CDR3 consists of 13 residues. CDR3 residues: CAWSVGEDTEAFF. CDR3 in DNA: TGTGCCTGGAGTGTGGGGGAGGACACTGAAGCTTTCTTT.

The rearrangement links TRBV18 to TRBJ1-5; the D gene is possibly TRBD1 (6 bases). Germline CDR1 and CDR2: KGHSH and LQKENI. The V end lost 5 bases, the J end lost 4 bases, and 15 bases lay between the germline ends. There are 15 residues in the CDR3. The CDR3 protein is CASSNRGAVNQPQHF. In DNA form, the CDR3 reads TGTGCCAGCTCAAATCGGGGGGCGGTAAATCAGCCCCAGCATTTT.

This clone was seen only a few times. The chain is built from TRBV4-1 and TRBJ2-7; 11 nucleotides match TRBD2. The CDR3 contains 15 residues. Germline loops: CDR1 MGHRA, CDR2 YSYEKL. Trimming took 1 base from V and 3 from J; bases not matched to a gene: 2. For the CDR3, the DNA is TGCGCCAGCAGCCAAGCGACTAGCGGGATCTACGAGCAGTACTTC. Its translation is CASSQATSGIYEQYF.

V gene TRBV28 combines with J gene TRBJ2-2; TRBD2 matches at 11 bases. V lost 4 bases, J lost 7 bases, and 8 bases stayed unmatched. CDR3 size: 16 residues. Germline assignment: CDR1 MDHEN and CDR2 SYDVKM. The CDR3 protein is CASSSLAGVLGGELFF. The CDR3 DNA follows: TGTGCCAGCAGTTCACTAGCGGGAGTGCTTGGCGGGGAGCTGTTTTTT.

The rearrangement joins TRBV25-1 to TRBJ2-1; the match to TRBD1 covers 7 bases. Germline V gives CDR1 MGHDK, CDR2 SYGVNS. V gave up 5 bases and J gave up 9 bases; unmatched junction bases: 10. This CDR3 contains 14 residues. The CDR3 DNA follows: TGTGCCAGCAGTAGAGACAGGGTCGTCGTTGAGCAGTTCTTC. Its protein product is CASSRDRVVVEQFF.

The chain is built from TRBV6-5 and TRBJ2-5; D gene unclear. V was cut by 2 bases and J by 6 bases, with 10 bases left in between. The CDR3 is 13 residues long. Per the germline V gene, CDR1 is MNHEY and CDR2 is SVGAGI. CDR3 sequence: CASSYVGVQTQYF. In nucleotides, the CDR3 is TGTGCCAGCAGTTACGTAGGAGTGCAGACCCAGTACTTC.

This clone was found a few times. This chain links TRBV5-1 with TRBJ2-7, with D uncertain. Germline values: CDR1 SGHRS, CDR2 YFSETQ. The CDR3 consists of 14 residues. Trimming took off 2 bases at V and 0 bases at J, with 9 bases between the two ends. CDR3 in DNA: TGCGCCAGCAGCTTAGGTAGGAGCTCCTACGAGCAGTACTTC. Protein product: CASSLGRSSYEQYF.

The chain combines TRBV13 with TRBJ1-1; tentatively, D is TRBD1 (6 bases). The CDR3 consists of 16 residues. V gave up 4 bases and J gave up 5 bases, with 20 bases separating them. Germline loops: CDR1 PRHDT, CDR2 FYEKMQ (reference sequence). The CDR3 protein is CASSSQGITVSTEAFF. The CDR3 nucleotides are TGTGCCAGCAGCTCACAGGGTATAACGGTTTCAACTGAAGCTTTCTTT.

The gene calls are TRBV7-9 and TRBJ1-1; D is uncertain. Per germline, CDR1 SEHNR and CDR2 FQNEAQ (reference sequence). V was pared by 2 bases and J by 1 base, with 5 bases between. The CDR3 has 13 residues. DNA of the CDR3: TGTGCCAGCAGCTTACGAGGGAACACTGAAGCTTTCTTT. Translated: CASSLRGNTEAFF. Variable domain in full (rest from reference TRBV7-9 and TRBJ1-1): DTGVSQNPRHKITKRGQNVTFRCDPISEHNRLYWYRQTLGQGPEFLTYFQNEAQLEKSRLLSDRFSAERPKGSFSTLEIQRTEQGDSAMYLCASSLRGNTEAFFGQGTRLTVV.

This chain connects TRBV4-3 to TRBJ1-2, with 7 nucleotides matching TRBD1. Germline lookup yields CDR1 LGHNA and CDR2 YSLEER. The CDR3 loop spans 16 amino acids. J gave up 0 bases and V 1 base, and 5 bases lay outside the gene matches. The DNA of the CDR3 is TGCGCCAGCAGCCAAGGGACAGGCGAACCTAACTATGGCTACACCTTC. It specifies CASSQGTGEPNYGYTF.

This clone was observed at least ten times. This chain uses TRBV6-1 with TRBJ2-7, with D hard to call. Germline CDR1 is MNHNS and CDR2 is SASEGT. The CDR3 has 15 amino acids. Trimming stripped 0 bases from V and 0 bases from J, with 9 bases between. The CDR3 coding sequence is TGTGCCAGCAGTGAAGCCTCTGCCAGCTCCTACGAGCAGTACTTC. It codes for CASSEASASSYEQYF.

The rearrangement uses TRBV5-8 and TRBJ2-1, with TRBD2 matching 7 bases. Germline CDR1 SGHTS, CDR2 YDEGEE. The CDR3 has 13 residues. V shed 1 base and J 10 bases; nucleotides not matched to a gene: 5. As DNA, the CDR3 is TGTGCCAGCAGCTTGTGGTCGGGAGGCGAGCAGTTCTTC. It codes for CASSLWSGGEQFF.

CDR3 sequence: CASSGSGTAGNTIYF. The DNA of the CDR3 is TGCGCCAGCAGCGGGTCCGGGACAGCTGGAAACACCATATATTTT. This sequence joins TRBV5-1 and TRBJ1-3; the match to TRBD1 covers 7 bases. CDR3 length: 15 amino acids. Germline V gene sequence: CDR1 SGHRS, CDR2 YFSETQ. V shed 4 bases, J shed 2 bases, and the junction held 6 bases outside the gene matches.

The V gene is TRBV9, the J gene TRBJ1-2; no clear D gene. Germline values: CDR1 SGDLS, CDR2 YYNGEE. The CDR3 covers 13 residues. Deletions cut 0 bases from V and 7 bases from J, with 10 bases between. In nucleotides, the CDR3 is TGTGCCAGCAGCGTAGAAGTGGGCTCTGGCTACACCTTC. Amino acids: CASSVEVGSGYTF.

This rearrangement joins TRBV5-1 to TRBJ2-1; D is perhaps TRBD2 (6 bases). The CDR3 extends over 14 amino acids. The germline gives CDR1 SGHRS, CDR2 YFSETQ. Between the trimmed V and J ends, which lost 2 bases and 8 bases, there was a span of 14 bases. CDR3 in amino acids: CASSFLSGEYEQFF. CDR3 nucleotides: TGCGCCAGCAGCTTTCTATCGGGAGAATATGAGCAGTTCTTC.

The rearrangement joins TRBV7-8 to TRBJ2-1; the D gene is possibly TRBD2 (6 bases). CDR1 and CDR2 (germline): SGHVS, FQNEAQ. The CDR3 totals 16 residues. With 7 bases removed from V and 9 bases from J, the gap between germline ends came to 25 bases. The CDR3 DNA reads as TGTGCCAGCACCCCCCGGGGGAGTAGAGAACCCACTGAGCAGTTCTTC. Amino acid sequence: CASTPRGSREPTEQFF.